This T cell receptor (beta chain) was observed in a study of blood T cell repertoires in COVID-19. Looked up from germline, CDR1 is SGHRS and CDR2 is YFSETQ. The CDR3 spans 17 residues. V gave up 3 bases and J gave up 1 base; unmatched junction bases: 8. Original processing methods: Counts of nucleated cells, estimated from reference gene primer amplification, were obtained. TCRdb's table, derived via immunoSEQ multiplex PCR, lists solely in-frame clones and lacks some. V, J and clone size are those of that table, while D and trimming were read from the DNA. The sample contains some 180,000 clones, roughly four fifths of which appear only once.

The clonotype comes from a woman aged 40 to 55 with COVID-19, enrolled during active disease. The rearrangement links TRBV5-1 to TRBJ2-2, with TRBD2 matching over 8 bases. The specimen sequenced was peripheral blood. CDR3 sequence reads: CASSSGLAGMNTGELFF. The CDR3 DNA reads as TGCGCCAGCAGCTCGGGTTTAGCGGGAATGAACACCGGGGAGCTGTTTTTT.